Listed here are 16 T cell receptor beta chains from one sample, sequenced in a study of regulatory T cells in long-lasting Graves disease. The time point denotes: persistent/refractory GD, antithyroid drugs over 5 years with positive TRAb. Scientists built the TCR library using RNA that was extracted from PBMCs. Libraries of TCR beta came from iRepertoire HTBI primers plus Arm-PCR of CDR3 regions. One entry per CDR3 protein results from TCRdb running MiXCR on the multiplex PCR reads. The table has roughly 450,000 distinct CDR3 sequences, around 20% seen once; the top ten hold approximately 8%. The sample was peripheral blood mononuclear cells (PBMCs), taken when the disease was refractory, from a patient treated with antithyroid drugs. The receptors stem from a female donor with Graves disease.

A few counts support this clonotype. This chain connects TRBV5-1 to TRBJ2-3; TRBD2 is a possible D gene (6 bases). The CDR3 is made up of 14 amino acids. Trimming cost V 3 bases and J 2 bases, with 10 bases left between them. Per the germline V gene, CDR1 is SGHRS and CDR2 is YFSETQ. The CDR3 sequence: CASSWGTFTDTQYF. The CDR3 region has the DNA TGCGCCAGCAGCTGGGGGACTTTCACAGATACGCAGTATTTT.

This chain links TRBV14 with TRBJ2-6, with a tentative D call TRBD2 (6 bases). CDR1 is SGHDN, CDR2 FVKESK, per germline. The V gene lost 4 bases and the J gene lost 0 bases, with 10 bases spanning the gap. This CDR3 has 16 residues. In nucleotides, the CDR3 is TGTGCCAGCAGCCCTGCGGGGAGCTCTGGGGCCAACGTCCTGACTTTC. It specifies CASSPAGSSGANVLTF.

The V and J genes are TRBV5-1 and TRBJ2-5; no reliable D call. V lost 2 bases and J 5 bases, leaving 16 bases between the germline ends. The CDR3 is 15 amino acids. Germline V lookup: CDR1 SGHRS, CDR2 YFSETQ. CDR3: CASSFSAGPRETQYF. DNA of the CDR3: TGCGCCAGCAGCTTCTCGGCAGGCCCCCGGGAGACCCAGTACTTC.

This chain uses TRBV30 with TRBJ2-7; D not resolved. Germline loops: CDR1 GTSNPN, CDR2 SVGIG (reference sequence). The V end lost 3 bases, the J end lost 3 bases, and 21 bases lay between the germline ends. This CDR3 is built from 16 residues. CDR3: CAWRGWRGQLIYEQYF. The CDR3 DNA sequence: TGTGCCTGGAGGGGGTGGCGTGGGCAGCTAATCTACGAGCAGTACTTC.

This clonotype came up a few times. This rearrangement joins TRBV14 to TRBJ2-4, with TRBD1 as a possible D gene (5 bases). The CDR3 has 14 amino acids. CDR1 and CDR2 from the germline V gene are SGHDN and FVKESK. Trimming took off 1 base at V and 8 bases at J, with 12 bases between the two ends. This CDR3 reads CASSQARGRDIQYF. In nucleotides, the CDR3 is TGTGCCAGCAGCCAAGCAAGGGGCCGGGACATTCAGTACTTC. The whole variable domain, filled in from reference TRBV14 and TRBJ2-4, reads EAGVTQFPSHSVIEKGQTVTLRCDPISGHDNLYWYRRVMGKEIKFLLHFVKESKQDESGMPNNRFLAERTGGTYSTLKVQPAELEDSGVYFCASSQARGRDIQYFGAGTRLSVL.

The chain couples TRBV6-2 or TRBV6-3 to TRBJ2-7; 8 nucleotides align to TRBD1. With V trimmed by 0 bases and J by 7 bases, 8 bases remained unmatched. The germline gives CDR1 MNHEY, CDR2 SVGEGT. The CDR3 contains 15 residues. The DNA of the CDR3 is TGTGCCAGCAGTTACTCGGCCAGGGGGCGCCGGGAGCAGTACTTC. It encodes CASSYSARGRREQYF.

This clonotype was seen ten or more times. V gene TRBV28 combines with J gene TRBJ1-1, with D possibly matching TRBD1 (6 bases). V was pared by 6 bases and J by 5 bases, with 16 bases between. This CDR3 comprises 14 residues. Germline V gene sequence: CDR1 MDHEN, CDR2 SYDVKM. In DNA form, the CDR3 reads TGTGCCAGCAGCAGCCCGACAGGTGCAACTGAAGCTTTCTTT. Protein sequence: CASSSPTGATEAFF.

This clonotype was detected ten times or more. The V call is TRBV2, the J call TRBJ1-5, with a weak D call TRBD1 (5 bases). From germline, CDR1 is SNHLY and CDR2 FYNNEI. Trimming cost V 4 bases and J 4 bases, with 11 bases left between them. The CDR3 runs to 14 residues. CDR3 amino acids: CASSAARVNQPQHF. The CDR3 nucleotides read TGTGCCAGCAGTGCGGCCAGGGTGAATCAGCCCCAGCATTTT.

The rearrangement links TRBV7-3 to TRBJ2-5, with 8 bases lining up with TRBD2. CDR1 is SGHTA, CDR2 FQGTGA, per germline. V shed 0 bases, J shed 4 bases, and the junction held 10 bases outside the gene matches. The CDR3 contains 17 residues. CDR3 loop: CASSLTGGLAGRETQYF. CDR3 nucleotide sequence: TGTGCCAGCAGCTTAACGGGAGGGCTAGCGGGCAGAGAGACCCAGTACTTC. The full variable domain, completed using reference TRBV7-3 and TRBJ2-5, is GAGVSQTPSNKVTEKGKYVELRCDPISGHTALYWYRQSLGQGPEFLIYFQGTGAADDSGLPNDRFFAVRPEGSVSTLKIQRTERGDSAVYLCASSLTGGLAGRETQYFGPGTRLLVL.

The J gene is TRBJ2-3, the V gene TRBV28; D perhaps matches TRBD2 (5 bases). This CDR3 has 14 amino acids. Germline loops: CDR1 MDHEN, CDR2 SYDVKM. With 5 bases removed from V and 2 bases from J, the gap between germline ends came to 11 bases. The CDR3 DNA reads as TGTGCCAGCAGTCAAGCGGACGCCACAGATACGCAGTATTTT. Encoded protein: CASSQADATDTQYF.

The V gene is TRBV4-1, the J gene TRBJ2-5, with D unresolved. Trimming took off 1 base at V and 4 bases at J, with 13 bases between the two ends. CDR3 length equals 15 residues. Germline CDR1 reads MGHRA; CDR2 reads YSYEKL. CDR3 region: CASSQGLRFAETQYF. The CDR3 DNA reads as TGCGCCAGCAGCCAAGGGCTTCGATTTGCAGAGACCCAGTACTTC.

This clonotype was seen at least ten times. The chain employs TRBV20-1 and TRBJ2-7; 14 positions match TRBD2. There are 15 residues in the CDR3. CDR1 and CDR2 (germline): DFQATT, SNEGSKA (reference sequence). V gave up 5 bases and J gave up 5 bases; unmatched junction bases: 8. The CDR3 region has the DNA TGCAGTGCTCATAGCGGACTAGCGGGAGGTGACGAGCAGTACTTC. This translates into CSAHSGLAGGDEQYF.

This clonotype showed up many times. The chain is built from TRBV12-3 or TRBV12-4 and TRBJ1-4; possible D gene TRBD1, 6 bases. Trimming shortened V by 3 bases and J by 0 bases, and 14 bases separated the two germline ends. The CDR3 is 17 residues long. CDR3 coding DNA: TGTGCCAGCAGTTTGATGCGGGGGGCTGCAACTAATGAAAAACTGTTTTTT. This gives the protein CASSLMRGAATNEKLFF.

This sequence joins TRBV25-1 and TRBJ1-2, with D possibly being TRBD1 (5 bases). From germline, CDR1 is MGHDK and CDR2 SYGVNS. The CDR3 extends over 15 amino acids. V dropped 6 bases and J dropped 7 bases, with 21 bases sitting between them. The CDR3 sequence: CASRRSGPGEGGYTF. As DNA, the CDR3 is TGTGCCAGCAGAAGATCCGGCCCGGGGGAAGGTGGCTACACCTTC.

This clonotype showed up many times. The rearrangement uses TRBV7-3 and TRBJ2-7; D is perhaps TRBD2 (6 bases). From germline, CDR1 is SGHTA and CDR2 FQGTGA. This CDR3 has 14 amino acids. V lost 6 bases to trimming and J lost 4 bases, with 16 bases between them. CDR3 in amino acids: CASSYSGGNYEQYF. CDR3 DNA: TGTGCCAGCAGTTACTCAGGCGGGAATTACGAGCAGTACTTC.

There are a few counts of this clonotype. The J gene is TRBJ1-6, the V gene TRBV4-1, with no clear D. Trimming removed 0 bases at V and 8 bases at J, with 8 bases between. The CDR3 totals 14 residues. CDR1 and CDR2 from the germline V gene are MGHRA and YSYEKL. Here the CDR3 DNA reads TGCGCCAGCAGCCAAGATGAAGGTTATTCACCCCTCCACTTT. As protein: CASSQDEGYSPLHF.